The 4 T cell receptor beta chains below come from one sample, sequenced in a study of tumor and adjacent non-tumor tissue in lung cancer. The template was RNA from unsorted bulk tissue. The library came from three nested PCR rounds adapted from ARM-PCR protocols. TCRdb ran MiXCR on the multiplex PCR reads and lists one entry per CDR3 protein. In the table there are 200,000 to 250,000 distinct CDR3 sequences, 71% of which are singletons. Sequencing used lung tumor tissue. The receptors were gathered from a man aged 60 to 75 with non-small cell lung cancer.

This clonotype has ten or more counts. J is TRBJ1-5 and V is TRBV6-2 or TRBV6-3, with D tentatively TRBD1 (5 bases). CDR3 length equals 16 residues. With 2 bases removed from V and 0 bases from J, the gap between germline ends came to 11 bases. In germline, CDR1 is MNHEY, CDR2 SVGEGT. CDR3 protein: CASSYAAGYSNQPQHF. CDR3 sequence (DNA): TGTGCCAGCAGTTACGCAGCAGGGTATAGCAATCAGCCCCAGCATTTT.

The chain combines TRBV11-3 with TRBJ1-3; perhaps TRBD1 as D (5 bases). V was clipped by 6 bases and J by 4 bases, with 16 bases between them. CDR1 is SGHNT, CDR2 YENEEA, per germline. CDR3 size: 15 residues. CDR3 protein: CASSLEGLAGNTIYF. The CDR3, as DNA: TGTGCCAGCAGTCTGGAGGGGCTCGCGGGAAACACCATATATTTT.

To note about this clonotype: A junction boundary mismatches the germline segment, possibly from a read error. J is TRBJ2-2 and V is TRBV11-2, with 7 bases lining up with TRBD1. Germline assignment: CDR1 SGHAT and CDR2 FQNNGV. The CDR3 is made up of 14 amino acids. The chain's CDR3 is CASSRNRGAGELFF. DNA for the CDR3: TGTGCCAGCAGCCGGAACAGGGGTGCCGGAGAGCTGTTTTTT.

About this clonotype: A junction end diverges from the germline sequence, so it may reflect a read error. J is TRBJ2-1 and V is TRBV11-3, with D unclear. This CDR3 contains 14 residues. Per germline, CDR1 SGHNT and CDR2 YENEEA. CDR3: CASSLDTAPGEKFF. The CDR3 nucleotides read TGTGCCAGCAGCTTAGATACAGCGCCCGGTGAGAAGTTCTTC.